The clone carrying this T cell receptor beta chain has only a few counts. The antigen is not known. The CDR3 runs to 15 residues. Germline CDR1 LGHNT, CDR2 FRNRAP. These data belong to a study of T cells in localized non-small cell lung cancer. Whole-study results and caveats: Compared with tumor, uninvolved adjacent lung displayed greater T cell clonality, ranking highest overall. A median approximately 60 of the top 100 tumor clones appeared in adjacent lung. Only one tumor region was sequenced, so heterogeneity remains possible.

TCRdb keeps only in-frame clones here, not all; method: immunoSEQ multiplex PCR. The sample carries around 1,500 clones, approximately 20% recorded once. The V and J genes are TRBV12-5 and TRBJ2-3; the match to TRBD2 covers 8 bases. The clonotype was recovered from a male donor aged 60 or older with stage III lung adenocarcinoma. Sequenced here: lung tumor tissue, sampled before any cancer treatment. The CDR3 sequence: CASNPGLGGTDTQYF. The CDR3 region has the DNA TGTGCCAGCAATCCGGGACTAGGGGGAACAGATACGCAGTATTTT.